This entry is about one T cell receptor beta chain. Its antigen is not identified. Per the germline V gene, CDR1 is MGHDK and CDR2 is SYGVNS. The CDR3 loop spans 13 amino acids. Researchers prepared the TRB cDNA libraries using 5' RACE with UMI labels. TCRdb re-called the 5' RACE reads, yielding one record per CDR3 amino acid sequence without DNA. This table holds some 130,000 distinct CDR3 sequences. Triplicate sorts of 300,000 cells per CD8+ subset. A CD45RO-CCR7+CD27+CD95- phenotype identified naive CD8+ T cells. This specimen belongs to a study of CXCR3-negative and CXCR3-positive naive CD8 T cells. Study-level results: In cryopreserved cells, CXCR3 expression partially decreased, and fresh PBMCs were used in most assays. TRBV-TRBJ usage was alike in naive CXCR3-negative and CXCR3-positive cells but differed in memory cells.

The chain couples TRBV25-1 to TRBJ2-4; TCRdb returns TRBD1, unconfirmable since there is no DNA. The clonotype comes from a human donor in good health. Some clones in this sample may be carry-over from other donors' samples. Sequenced input: naive CXCR3- CD8+ T cells from blood. Subset in this sample: CD45RO-CCR7+CD27+CD95- naive CD8+ T cells lacking CXCR3 (TNR3-). The CDR3 is CASRDRGKNIQYF.